The rows below give T cell receptor beta chains drawn from one sample of a study of blood T cell repertoires in COVID-19. Repertoires were generated with immunoSEQ multiplex PCR, while TCRdb's copy carries only in-frame clones and drops some. The profile covers over 200,000 clones, with more than 75% appearing a single time and around 9.1% taken by the ten largest. Sequenced material: peripheral blood. These receptors were taken from a man aged 40-55 years who had recovered from COVID-19. CDR3s include the opening cysteine and the closing phenylalanine or tryptophan. The D gene is left open where the match is weak. Expanded clones are given a class, and other clones once, few, many or no size at all.

D gene	V gene	J gene	clone size	CDR3 DNA	CDR3 protein
TRBD1	TRBV25-1	TRBJ1-2	.	TGTGCCAGCAGTCCTGGGACAGGGGAAGGCTACACCTTC	CASSPGTGEGYTF
.	TRBV5-1	TRBJ2-1	.	TGCGCCAGCAGCTTGGAGGGACTCAATGAGCAGTTCTTC	CASSLEGLNEQFF
.	TRBV5-1	TRBJ1-3	few	TGCGCCAGCAGCCCCGGGAGACTCTCTGGAAACACCATATATTTT	CASSPGRLSGNTIYF
.	TRBV5-4	TRBJ1-1	once	TGTGCCAGCAGCTTTACAACAAACACTGAAGCTTTCTTT	CASSFTTNTEAFF
.	TRBV6-6	TRBJ2-7	.	TGTGCCAGCAGTCTGGGGACTTTGAGTCTCGAGCAGTACTTC	CASSLGTLSLEQYF
TRBD1	TRBV9	TRBJ2-1	.	TGTGCCAGCAGCGTAATTCAGGGGGCAAATGAGCAGTTCTTC	CASSVIQGANEQFF
TRBD1	TRBV7-2	TRBJ1-1	.	TGTGCCAGCAGCTTAACCGGGACAGGGGGCACTGAAGCTTTCTTT	CASSLTGTGGTEAFF
.	TRBV6-2/TRBV6-3	TRBJ1-3	.	TGTGCCAGCAGTTCCCAACAGGACCCCTCTGGAAACACCATATATTTT	CASSSQQDPSGNTIYF
.	TRBV29-1	TRBJ1-2	.	TGCAGCGTTGACTATGGGGCGCGGGGCTACACCTTC	CSVDYGARGYTF
.	TRBV2	TRBJ1-2	few	TGTGCCAGCAGTTTAGTCGGGAACTATGGCTACACCTTC	CASSLVGNYGYTF
TRBD2	TRBV7-8	TRBJ2-2	.	TGTGCCAGCAGCTCCCGGGGACTAGCGGGAGTAAGGAACACCGGGGAGCTGTTTTTT	CASSSRGLAGVRNTGELFF
TRBD1	TRBV5-6	TRBJ2-7	.	TGTGCCAGCAGCCGAATCGGACAGGCCACTTTCGGGGAGCAGTACTTC	CASSRIGQATFGEQYF
TRBD2	TRBV7-8	TRBJ2-1	.	TGTGCCAGCAGCTTAGTTCGGGGACTAGGGGACCATGAGCAGTTCTTC	CASSLVRGLGDHEQFF
.	TRBV29-1	TRBJ2-7	.	TGCAGCGTTGAAGTAGGGGCCTACGAGCAGTACTTC	CSVEVGAYEQYF
TRBD2	TRBV6-4	TRBJ2-3	few	TGTGCCAGCAGTGCAGCGGGAGGTGCAGATACGCAGTATTTT	CASSAAGGADTQYF
.	TRBV7-8	TRBJ1-1	.	TGTGCCAGCAGCTTTAGCGGGTTGAACACTGAAGCTTTCTTT	CASSFSGLNTEAFF
TRBD2	TRBV5-6	TRBJ2-1	.	TGTGCCAGCAGCCCAGGACTAGGATTGGATGAGCAGTTCTTC	CASSPGLGLDEQFF
.	TRBV7-9	TRBJ2-3	.	TGTGCCAGCACCCGAGGAGGGGATACGCAGTATTTT	CASTRGGDTQYF
TRBD2	TRBV13	TRBJ2-5	.	TGTGCCAGCAGCTACCCTCGGGGGGGTCAAGAGACCCAGTACTTC	CASSYPRGGQETQYF
.	TRBV7-2	TRBJ1-2	.	TGTGCCAGCAGCTTAGGTGTAGGCAGGGATGGCTACACCTTC	CASSLGVGRDGYTF
.	TRBV19	TRBJ2-1	once	TGTGCCAGTAGTAACCCCCGGGGAAACGATGTGGCCAATGAGCAGTTCTTC	CASSNPRGNDVANEQFF
TRBD1	TRBV4-3	TRBJ1-4	.	TGCGCCAGCAGCCAAGACACGGGACAGTCTAATGAAAAACTGTTTTTT	CASSQDTGQSNEKLFF
.	TRBV6-7	TRBJ1-3	.	TGTGCCAGCAGTTACCGGTCAGGGTCAGATGGAAACACCATATATTTT	CASSYRSGSDGNTIYF
TRBD2	TRBV3-1/TRBV3-2	TRBJ2-5	.	TGTGCCAGCAGCCAAGATAAAAGCGGGAGGGTGGGAAAGACCCAGTACTTC	CASSQDKSGRVGKTQYF
TRBD2	TRBV5-1	TRBJ2-5	.	TGCGCCAGCAGCCCACGGACTAGCGGGGGGGCCGGAGAGACCCAGTACTTC	CASSPRTSGGAGETQYF
.	TRBV6-5	TRBJ2-1	.	TGTGCCAGCAGTTTATCGGGAGATGAGCAGTTCTTC	CASSLSGDEQFF
.	TRBV5-4	TRBJ1-3	.	TGTGCCAGCAAGGGGGTGGTCGGAAACACCATATATTTT	CASKGVVGNTIYF
TRBD2	TRBV5-8	TRBJ2-1	.	TGTGCCAGCAGCTTGGGGCTAGCGGGGGGCCATGAGCAGTTCTTC	CASSLGLAGGHEQFF
.	TRBV5-5	TRBJ2-7	.	TGTGCCAGCAGCTTGGCAGCGGAGGGCGAGCAGTACTTC	CASSLAAEGEQYF
.	TRBV7-9	TRBJ1-2	.	TGTGCCAGCAGCCGGGTCGCTAACTATGGCTACACCTTC	CASSRVANYGYTF
.	TRBV7-2	TRBJ2-7	.	TGTGCCAGCAGCTTAGGCAGGTACGAGCAGTACTTC	CASSLGRYEQYF
.	TRBV4-2	TRBJ1-1	.	TGTGCCAGCAGCCAAGAGGCGGGGTTGAGGAACACTGAAGCTTTCTTT	CASSQEAGLRNTEAFF
TRBD2	TRBV28	TRBJ2-2	.	TGTGCAGAAATAGCGGGAGCGGGGGAGCTGTTTTTT	CAEIAGAGELFF
TRBD1	TRBV24-1	TRBJ2-5	.	TGTGCCACCAGTGAAACGGACAGGGGAAGAGAGACCCAGTACTTC	CATSETDRGRETQYF
.	TRBV12-3/TRBV12-4	TRBJ1-3	.	TGTGCCAGCAGCTCTCGTGGAAACACCATATATTTT	CASSSRGNTIYF
TRBD2	TRBV6-2/TRBV6-3	TRBJ2-5	.	TGTGCCAGCAGTTACGGGGTAGCGGGGGGACAAGAGACCCAGTACTTC	CASSYGVAGGQETQYF
TRBD2	TRBV11-2	TRBJ2-7	.	TGTGCCAGCAGCAGGACTAGCGGGAGACTTGGGGCCGAGCAGTACTTC	CASSRTSGRLGAEQYF
.	TRBV4-1	TRBJ2-7	.	TGCGCCAGCAGCCAAGATTTAGTCTTGGCAGCCTTGAGGGAGCAGTACTTC	CASSQDLVLAALREQYF
TRBD2	TRBV5-4	TRBJ2-1	.	TGTGCCAGCCCCTCCTCTAGCGGGGCTTCCTACAATGAGCAGTTCTTC	CASPSSSGASYNEQFF
TRBD2	TRBV7-2	TRBJ2-5	.	TGTGCCAGCAGCTCCGAGCCGGGGGGGCAAGAGACCCAGTACTTC	CASSSEPGGQETQYF
.	TRBV20-1	TRBJ2-3	.	TGCAGTGCCGCCGTACAAGATACGCAGTATTTT	CSAAVQDTQYF
TRBD2	TRBV10-3	TRBJ2-3	.	TGTGCCATCAGTGAGGGGCTAGCGGGGGGGACAGATACGCAGTATTTT	CAISEGLAGGTDTQYF
.	TRBV7-3	TRBJ2-7	.	TGTGCCAGCAGCTTAGGGAAAGGGACTTCGCTCGAGCAGTACTTC	CASSLGKGTSLEQYF
.	TRBV6-5	TRBJ2-2	.	TGTGCCAGCACTGCCGCCAGGACCGGGGAGCTGTTTTTT	CASTAARTGELFF
TRBD1	TRBV25-1	TRBJ1-1	.	TGTGCCAGCAGCCTACAGGGGGCCACTGAAGCTTTCTTT	CASSLQGATEAFF
.	TRBV9	TRBJ2-6	.	TGTGCCACCAAAGCTGCTGGGGCCAACGTCCTGACTTTC	CATKAAGANVLTF
TRBD2	TRBV6-5	TRBJ2-5	.	TGTGCCAGCAGTTACTATTTGCGGGGGGGCCGCGAGACCCAGTACTTC	CASSYYLRGGRETQYF
TRBD1	TRBV6-5	TRBJ2-7	few	TGTGCCAGCACAGACAGGGGAAGCGAGCAGTACTTC	CASTDRGSEQYF
.	TRBV29-1	TRBJ2-2	.	TGCAGCGTTGAAGTTCTAAATGTGAACACCGGGGAGCTGTTTTTT	CSVEVLNVNTGELFF
.	TRBV6-2/TRBV6-3	TRBJ2-7	.	TGTGCCAGCAGTCAGTCTCGAGGACAGAGAGGATCATTC	CASSQSRGQRGSF
TRBD2	TRBV7-2	TRBJ2-7	few	TGTGCCAGCAGCTGGGGACTAGCGGGAGACAGTACCTACGAGCAGTACTTC	CASSWGLAGDSTYEQYF
.	TRBV7-9	TRBJ2-5	.	TGTGCCAGCAGCCCCCGAGCAAAAGAAGAGACCCAGTACTTC	CASSPRAKEETQYF
.	TRBV10-3	TRBJ1-2	.	TGTGCCATCAGTGAGTCGCAAACAGGAAACTATGGCTACACCTTC	CAISESQTGNYGYTF
.	TRBV6-5	TRBJ2-4	.	TGTGCCAGCAGTTACCCATCTGGGGGCGGATCAAACATTCAGTACTTC	CASSYPSGGGSNIQYF